This TCR beta chain was obtained from a study of T-cell memory formation after mild COVID-19. V was cut by 5 bases and J by 0 bases, with 15 bases left in between. The CDR3 consists of 16 residues. Germline CDR1 reads MNHEY; CDR2 reads SVGAGI. TCRdb recomputed calls from the 5' RACE reads with MiXCR, one row per CDR3 protein. The profile shows around 450,000 distinct CDR3 sequences, 20% to 25% of them singletons. The chain is built from TRBV6-5 and TRBJ2-3; possible D gene TRBD1, 6 bases. This clonotype was sampled from an adult woman who had mild COVID-19 (a few samples of this study predate the infection). Cell type and time point are not known. Sequences were obtained from PBMCs or a T cell subset sorted from them (not recorded which). CDR3 region: CASSKTGRSSTDTQYF. CDR3 DNA: TGTGCCAGCAGTAAAACAGGGCGCTCTAGCACAGATACGCAGTATTTT.